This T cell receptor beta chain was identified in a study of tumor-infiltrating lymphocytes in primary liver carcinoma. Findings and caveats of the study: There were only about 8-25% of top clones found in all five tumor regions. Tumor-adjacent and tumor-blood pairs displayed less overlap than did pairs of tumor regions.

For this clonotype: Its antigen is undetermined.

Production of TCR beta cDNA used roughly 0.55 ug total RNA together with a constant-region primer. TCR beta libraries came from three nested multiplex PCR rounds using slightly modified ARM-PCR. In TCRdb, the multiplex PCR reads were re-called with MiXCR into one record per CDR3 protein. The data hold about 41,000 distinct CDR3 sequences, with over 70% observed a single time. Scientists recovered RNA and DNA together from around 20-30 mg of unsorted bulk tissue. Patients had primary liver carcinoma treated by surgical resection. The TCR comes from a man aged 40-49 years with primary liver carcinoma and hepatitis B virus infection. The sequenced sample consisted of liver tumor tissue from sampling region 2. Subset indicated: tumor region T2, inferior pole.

In nucleotides, the CDR3 is TGTGCCAGCAGTGGACTGGGTGGTGATGGGCAGTTCTTC. Its translation is CASSGLGGDGQFF. J is TRBJ2-1 and V is TRBV12-3 or TRBV12-4, with a weak D call TRBD2 (5 bases). V lost 5 bases and J lost 12, with 17 bases in between. The CDR3 length is 13 residues.